This entry concerns a single T cell receptor beta chain. Its antigen remains unidentified. V dropped 6 bases and J dropped 10 bases, with 19 bases sitting between them. The CDR3 has 13 residues. CDR1 is MNHEY and CDR2 is SVGAGI in the germline V gene. These data are taken from a study of T cell responses to AZD1222 COVID-19 vaccine. General study results and limits: Researchers took repertoire samples only after the peak T cell response had come. Donors were largely white British and mainly female; clonal diversity was possibly underestimated. Seropositive AZD1222 recipients at baseline numbered only five or six.

Clones were sequenced by immunoSEQ multiplex PCR, and TCRdb holds only the in-frame ones, with some missing. Of about 120,000 clones in the sample, more than 85% were seen once. The sequences come from peripheral blood, collected on day 0 of AZD1222 vaccination. This clonotype originated in an adult in good health. This chain joins TRBV6-5 and TRBJ2-7; possibly TRBD1 for D (6 bases). The CDR3 DNA follows: TGTGCCAGCAGCCTGGATTTTTACAGGGCACAGTACTTC. Its protein is CASSLDFYRAQYF.